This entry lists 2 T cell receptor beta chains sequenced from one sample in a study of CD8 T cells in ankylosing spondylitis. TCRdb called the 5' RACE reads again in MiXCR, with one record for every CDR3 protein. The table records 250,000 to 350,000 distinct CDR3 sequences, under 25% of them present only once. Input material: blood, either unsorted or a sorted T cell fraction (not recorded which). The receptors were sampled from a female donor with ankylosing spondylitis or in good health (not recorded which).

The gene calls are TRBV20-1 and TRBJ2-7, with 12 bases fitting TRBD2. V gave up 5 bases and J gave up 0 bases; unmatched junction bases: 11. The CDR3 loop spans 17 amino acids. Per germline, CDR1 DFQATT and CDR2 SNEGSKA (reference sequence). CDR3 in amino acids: CSASPGLAGYFSYEQYF. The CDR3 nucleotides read TGCAGTGCTTCCCCGGGACTAGCGGGTTACTTCTCCTACGAGCAGTACTTC.

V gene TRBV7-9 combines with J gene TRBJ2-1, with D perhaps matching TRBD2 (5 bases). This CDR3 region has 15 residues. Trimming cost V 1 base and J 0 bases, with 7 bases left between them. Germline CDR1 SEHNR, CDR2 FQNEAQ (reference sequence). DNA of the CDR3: TGTGCCAGCAGCTTAGACAGCGGCTCCTACAATGAGCAGTTCTTC. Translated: CASSLDSGSYNEQFF. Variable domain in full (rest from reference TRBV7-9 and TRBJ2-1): DTGVSQNPRHKITKRGQNVTFRCDPISEHNRLYWYRQTLGQGPEFLTYFQNEAQLEKSRLLSDRFSAERPKGSFSTLEIQRTEQGDSAMYLCASSLDSGSYNEQFFGPGTRLTVL.